This entry features one T cell receptor (beta chain) sequence. This sample stems from a study of T cells in Graves' hyperthyroidism and ophthalmopathy. The CDR3 is made up of 15 amino acids. The V gene's germline CDR1 is SGHAT and CDR2 FQDESV (reference sequence). Unmatched junction bases numbered 9, after V lost 5 bases and J lost 4 bases. RNA transcripts were the template for amplifying TCR beta CDR3 regions. HTBI primers were the set used in a first-round RT-PCR of the TCR CDR3. TCRdb itself ran the multiplex PCR reads through MiXCR, one entry per CDR3 protein. This sample has about 180,000 distinct CDR3 sequences; about 9.4% occur once, and the top ten carry approximately 20%. Diagnosis of hyperthyroidism was new in patients aged 18 to 65, and its duration was under 2 months. The study left out patients who had uncontrolled infection, other autoimmune disease, pregnancy or lactation. Diagnosing involved the use of clinical symptoms, serum thyroxine and TRAb, thyroid ultrasound and orbital computed tomography.

This sequence was found in a woman under 30 with Graves' hyperthyroidism that later progressed to Graves' ophthalmopathy. Sequencing was performed on blood. This chain joins TRBV11-1 and TRBJ1-2, with 8 nucleotides matching TRBD1. The CDR3 DNA reads as TGTGCCAGCAGCCCTACCCGGGACAGGAGCTATGGCTACACCTTC. This gives the protein CASSPTRDRSYGYTF.